The rows below give T cell receptor beta chains drawn from one sample of a study of a mutant IDH1 vaccine in newly diagnosed glioma. No antigen has been assigned to these receptors. TCRdb's table, derived via immunoSEQ multiplex PCR, lists solely in-frame clones and lacks some. The sample includes 30,000 to 45,000 clones, approximately 80% seen only once; the top ten take around 5.5%. The sequenced sample was PBMCs, obtained from a glioma patient whose treatment included an IDH1 peptide vaccine. The origin of the receptors is a middle-aged man with glioma. Each CDR3 is given with its conserved first and last residue. D genes are given only for firm matches. Clone size is given for some rows only: seen once, a few or many times, or a class if the clone is expanded.

v_call: TRBV4-1; d_call: -; j_call: TRBJ1-4; clone_size: -; cdr3_aa: CASSPDFEKLFF; cdr3_nt: TGCGCCAGCAGCCCGGATTTCGAAAAACTGTTTTTT
v_call: TRBV9; d_call: -; j_call: TRBJ1-6; clone_size: -; cdr3_aa: CASSAQGTAISLHF; cdr3_nt: TGTGCCAGCAGCGCCCAGGGTACAGCGATATCCCTCCACTTT
v_call: TRBV27; d_call: TRBD1; j_call: TRBJ1-1; clone_size: -; cdr3_aa: CASSARQGYSEAFF; cdr3_nt: TGTGCCAGCAGTGCCCGACAGGGATATAGTGAAGCTTTCTTT
v_call: TRBV5-1; d_call: -; j_call: TRBJ1-6; clone_size: -; cdr3_aa: CASSLSLGRGNSPLHF; cdr3_nt: TGCGCCAGCAGCTTGTCTTTGGGGCGCGGTAATTCACCCCTCCACTTT
v_call: TRBV30; d_call: -; j_call: TRBJ1-6; clone_size: -; cdr3_aa: CAWNRGTRSSYNSPLHF; cdr3_nt: TGTGCCTGGAATCGGGGGACTAGGAGCTCCTATAATTCACCCCTCCACTTT
v_call: TRBV30; d_call: -; j_call: TRBJ2-5; clone_size: -; cdr3_aa: CAGIPGGRETQYF; cdr3_nt: TGTGCCGGAATTCCAGGGGGGAGGGAGACCCAGTACTTC
v_call: TRBV2; d_call: -; j_call: TRBJ1-5; clone_size: -; cdr3_aa: CASSEEDNQPQHF; cdr3_nt: TGTGCCAGCAGTGAGGAGGACAATCAGCCCCAGCATTTT
v_call: TRBV7-9; d_call: TRBD1; j_call: TRBJ2-7; clone_size: -; cdr3_aa: CASSLGQALGAYF; cdr3_nt: TGTGCCAGCAGCTTGGGACAGGCCTTGGGAGCGTACTTC
v_call: TRBV29-1; d_call: -; j_call: TRBJ1-2; clone_size: -; cdr3_aa: CSVEWESLNSF; cdr3_nt: TGCAGCGTTGAATGGGAATCCCTAAATTCCTTC
v_call: TRBV6-5; d_call: -; j_call: TRBJ2-7; clone_size: once; cdr3_aa: CASSPRGQWAYEQYF; cdr3_nt: TGTGCCAGCAGCCCCCGGGGGCAGTGGGCCTACGAGCAGTACTTC
v_call: TRBV29-1; d_call: TRBD1; j_call: TRBJ1-4; clone_size: -; cdr3_aa: CSGQGGANEKLFF; cdr3_nt: TGCAGCGGACAGGGGGGCGCTAATGAAAAACTGTTTTTT
v_call: TRBV5-1; d_call: TRBD1; j_call: TRBJ1-4; clone_size: -; cdr3_aa: CASSLGTDEKLFF; cdr3_nt: TGCGCCAGCAGTCTCGGGACAGATGAAAAACTGTTTTTT
v_call: TRBV5-1; d_call: TRBD1; j_call: TRBJ2-2; clone_size: -; cdr3_aa: CASSLGQGTGELFF; cdr3_nt: TGCGCCAGCAGCCTGGGACAGGGCACCGGGGAGCTGTTTTTT
v_call: TRBV15; d_call: -; j_call: TRBJ2-5; clone_size: -; cdr3_aa: CATSRDRAETQYF; cdr3_nt: TGTGCCACCAGCAGGGATCGAGCAGAGACCCAGTACTTC
v_call: TRBV19; d_call: TRBD1; j_call: TRBJ2-5; clone_size: -; cdr3_aa: CASSTRPGQGKETQYF; cdr3_nt: TGTGCCAGTAGTACCCGGCCGGGACAGGGTAAAGAGACCCAGTACTTC
v_call: TRBV5-1; d_call: -; j_call: TRBJ1-1; clone_size: few; cdr3_aa: CASSFVGNTEAFF; cdr3_nt: TGCGCCAGCAGCTTCGTAGGGAACACTGAAGCTTTCTTT
v_call: TRBV6-4; d_call: -; j_call: TRBJ1-6; clone_size: -; cdr3_aa: CASSRVLGGSPLHF; cdr3_nt: TGTGCCAGCAGCCGTGTCCTTGGTGGATCACCCCTCCACTTT
v_call: TRBV18; d_call: -; j_call: TRBJ1-4; clone_size: once; cdr3_aa: CASSPRTGNEKLFF; cdr3_nt: TGTGCCAGCTCACCCAGAACGGGGAATGAAAAACTGTTTTTT
v_call: TRBV5-4; d_call: -; j_call: TRBJ1-5; clone_size: -; cdr3_aa: CASSHGGVGQPQHF; cdr3_nt: TGTGCCAGCAGCCACGGGGGGGTGGGCCAGCCCCAGCATTTT
v_call: TRBV18; d_call: -; j_call: TRBJ1-2; clone_size: -; cdr3_aa: CASSPDKRYGYTF; cdr3_nt: TGTGCCAGCTCACCGGACAAACGCTATGGCTACACCTTC
v_call: TRBV7-8; d_call: -; j_call: TRBJ1-6; clone_size: -; cdr3_aa: CASSLDLGPSGNSPLHF; cdr3_nt: TGTGCCAGCAGCTTAGATCTGGGGCCATCGGGTAATTCACCCCTCCACTTT
v_call: TRBV25-1; d_call: TRBD1; j_call: TRBJ1-1; clone_size: few; cdr3_aa: CASSESGRGTRTEAFF; cdr3_nt: TGTGCCAGCAGTGAATCCGGCAGGGGGACAAGAACTGAAGCTTTCTTT
v_call: TRBV2; d_call: -; j_call: TRBJ1-5; clone_size: -; cdr3_aa: CASSKDRSNQPQHF; cdr3_nt: TGTGCCAGCAGTAAGGACAGAAGCAATCAGCCCCAGCATTTT
v_call: TRBV2; d_call: -; j_call: TRBJ1-6; clone_size: -; cdr3_aa: CASRAGSSYNSPLHF; cdr3_nt: TGTGCCAGCAGAGCAGGGAGCTCCTATAATTCACCCCTCCACTTT
v_call: TRBV13; d_call: TRBD1; j_call: TRBJ1-1; clone_size: -; cdr3_aa: CASSYRGNTEAFF; cdr3_nt: TGTGCCAGCAGCTACAGGGGGAACACTGAAGCTTTCTTT
v_call: TRBV7-6; d_call: -; j_call: TRBJ2-2; clone_size: -; cdr3_aa: CASSWSRGGTGELFF; cdr3_nt: TGTGCCAGCAGCTGGAGTCGTGGGGGCACCGGGGAGCTGTTTTTT
v_call: TRBV20-1; d_call: -; j_call: TRBJ2-1; clone_size: -; cdr3_aa: CSARKPPEQFF; cdr3_nt: TGCAGTGCTAGAAAGCCGCCGGAGCAGTTCTTC
v_call: TRBV6-5; d_call: -; j_call: TRBJ2-2; clone_size: once; cdr3_aa: CASSYSLAPSAGELFF; cdr3_nt: TGTGCCAGCAGTTATTCCTTGGCCCCTAGCGCCGGGGAGCTGTTTTTT
v_call: TRBV5-6; d_call: TRBD1; j_call: TRBJ1-2; clone_size: -; cdr3_aa: CASIRQGAGYTF; cdr3_nt: TGTGCCAGCATTAGACAGGGGGCCGGCTACACCTTC
v_call: TRBV20-1; d_call: -; j_call: TRBJ2-7; clone_size: -; cdr3_aa: CSASSRDEQYF; cdr3_nt: TGCAGTGCTAGTTCCAGGGACGAGCAGTACTTC
v_call: TRBV5-6; d_call: -; j_call: TRBJ2-7; clone_size: -; cdr3_aa: CASSRVGLGSYEQYF; cdr3_nt: TGTGCCAGCAGCCGCGTTGGGCTGGGCTCATACGAGCAGTACTTC
v_call: TRBV6-1; d_call: -; j_call: TRBJ1-2; clone_size: -; cdr3_aa: CASSEWGTDYEVTF; cdr3_nt: TGTGCCAGCAGTGAATGGGGGACGGATTACGAGGTCACCTTC
v_call: TRBV19; d_call: -; j_call: TRBJ1-4; clone_size: -; cdr3_aa: CASNRIATNEKLFF; cdr3_nt: TGTGCCAGTAACAGGATTGCAACTAATGAAAAACTGTTTTTT
v_call: TRBV9; d_call: -; j_call: TRBJ1-6; clone_size: -; cdr3_aa: CASSVASQGGGSPLHF; cdr3_nt: TGTGCCAGCAGCGTAGCATCCCAGGGCGGGGGATCACCCCTCCACTTT
v_call: TRBV4-1; d_call: -; j_call: TRBJ1-3; clone_size: -; cdr3_aa: CASSQDFRGTGNTIYF; cdr3_nt: TGCGCCAGCAGCCAAGATTTTAGAGGGACTGGAAACACCATATATTTT
v_call: TRBV4-1; d_call: TRBD1; j_call: TRBJ2-7; clone_size: -; cdr3_aa: CASSQDDGTASHEQYF; cdr3_nt: TGCGCCAGCAGCCAAGATGATGGGACAGCGTCCCACGAGCAGTACTTC
v_call: TRBV9; d_call: -; j_call: TRBJ1-1; clone_size: once; cdr3_aa: CASSVGRSGGQDKAFF; cdr3_nt: TGTGCCAGCAGCGTAGGGAGGTCGGGCGGTCAGGATAAAGCTTTCTTT
v_call: TRBV9; d_call: TRBD2; j_call: TRBJ2-2; clone_size: -; cdr3_aa: CASNEGLAGGNTGELFF; cdr3_nt: TGTGCCAGCAATGAGGGACTAGCGGGGGGGAACACCGGGGAGCTGTTTTTT
v_call: TRBV2; d_call: TRBD1; j_call: TRBJ1-5; clone_size: -; cdr3_aa: CATQGGAGNQPQHF; cdr3_nt: TGTGCCACCCAGGGGGGGGCTGGCAATCAGCCCCAGCATTTT
v_call: TRBV2; d_call: TRBD1; j_call: TRBJ2-2; clone_size: once; cdr3_aa: CASRGTGAGELFF; cdr3_nt: TGTGCCAGCAGAGGGACAGGGGCCGGGGAGCTGTTTTTT
v_call: TRBV5-3; d_call: -; j_call: TRBJ1-2; clone_size: -; cdr3_aa: CARSSMTGPHRCVDYGYTF; cdr3_nt: TGTGCCAGAAGCTCCATGACCGGGCCTCATAGGTGTGTGGACTATGGCTACACCTTC